This T cell receptor beta chain was captured by sequencing in a study of blood T cell repertoires in COVID-19. In germline, CDR1 is KGHSH, CDR2 LQKENI. CDR3 size: 15 residues. Trimming cost V 2 bases and J 8 bases; bases outside gene matches: 9. Source study methods: The assay estimated nucleated cells by amplifying reference gene primers. Data came from immunoSEQ multiplex PCR; TCRdb stores just in-frame clones and leaves some out. That table is the source of V, J and clone size, and D and trimming were worked out from the DNA. The data contain approximately 260,000 clones, about 80% of them singletons.

This receptor was obtained from a man aged 30 to 45 with acute COVID-19. J is TRBJ1-2 and V is TRBV18, with 9 bases that match TRBD1. The material sequenced was PBMCs or T cells enriched from blood (not recorded which). In DNA, the CDR3 is TGTGCCAGCTCACCAAGGGAACAGGGGGCTGGAGGCTACACCTTC. It yields the protein CASSPREQGAGGYTF.